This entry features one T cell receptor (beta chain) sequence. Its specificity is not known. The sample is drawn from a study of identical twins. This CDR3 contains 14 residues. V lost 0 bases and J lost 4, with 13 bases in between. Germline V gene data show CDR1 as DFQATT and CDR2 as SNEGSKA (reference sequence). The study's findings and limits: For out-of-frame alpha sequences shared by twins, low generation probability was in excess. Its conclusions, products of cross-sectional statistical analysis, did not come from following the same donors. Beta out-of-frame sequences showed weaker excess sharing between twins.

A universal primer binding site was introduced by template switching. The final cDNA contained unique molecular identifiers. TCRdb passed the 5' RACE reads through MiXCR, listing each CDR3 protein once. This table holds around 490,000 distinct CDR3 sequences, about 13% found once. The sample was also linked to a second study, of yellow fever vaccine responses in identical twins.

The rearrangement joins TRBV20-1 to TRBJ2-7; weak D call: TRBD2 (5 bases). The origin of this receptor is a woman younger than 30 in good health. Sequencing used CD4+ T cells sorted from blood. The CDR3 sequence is CSARDRAAEYEQYF. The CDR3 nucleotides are TGCAGTGCTAGAGATCGGGCAGCGGAATACGAGCAGTACTTC.